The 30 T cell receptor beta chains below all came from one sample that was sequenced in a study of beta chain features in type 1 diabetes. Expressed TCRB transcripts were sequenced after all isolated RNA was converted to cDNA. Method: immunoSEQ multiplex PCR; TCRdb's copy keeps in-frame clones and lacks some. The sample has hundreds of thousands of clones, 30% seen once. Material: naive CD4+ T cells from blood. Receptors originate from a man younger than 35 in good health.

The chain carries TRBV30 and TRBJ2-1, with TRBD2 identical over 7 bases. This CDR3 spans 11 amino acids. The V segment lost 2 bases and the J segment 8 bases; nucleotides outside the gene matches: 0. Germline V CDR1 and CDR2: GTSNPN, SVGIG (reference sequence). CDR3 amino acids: CAWSRGDEQFF. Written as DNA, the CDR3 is TGTGCCTGGAGTCGGGGGGATGAGCAGTTCTTC.

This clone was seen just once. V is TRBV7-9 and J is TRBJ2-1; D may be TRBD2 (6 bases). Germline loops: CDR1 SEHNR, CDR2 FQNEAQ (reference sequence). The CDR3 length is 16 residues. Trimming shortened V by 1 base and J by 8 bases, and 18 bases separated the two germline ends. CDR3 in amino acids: CASSLGAAGLGDEQFF. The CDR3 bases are TGTGCCAGCAGCTTAGGGGCGGCGGGATTGGGCGATGAGCAGTTCTTC.

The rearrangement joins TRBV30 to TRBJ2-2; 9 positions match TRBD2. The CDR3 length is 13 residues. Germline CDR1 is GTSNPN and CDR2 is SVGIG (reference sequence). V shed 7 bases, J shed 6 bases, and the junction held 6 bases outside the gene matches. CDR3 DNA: TGTGCCTTCATAGCGGGAGCGGCCGGGGAGCTGTTTTTT. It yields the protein CAFIAGAAGELFF. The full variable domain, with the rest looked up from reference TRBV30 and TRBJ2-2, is SQTIHQWPATLVQPVGSPLSLECTVEGTSNPNLYWYRQAAGRGLQLLFYSVGIGQISSEVPQNLSASRPQDRQFILSSKKLLLSDSGFYLCAFIAGAAGELFFGEGSRLTVL.

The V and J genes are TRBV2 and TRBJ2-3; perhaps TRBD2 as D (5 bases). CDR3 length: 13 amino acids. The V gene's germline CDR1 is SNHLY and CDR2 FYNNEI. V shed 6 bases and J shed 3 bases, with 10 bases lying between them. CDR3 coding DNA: TGTGCCAGCAGCGGGGTTCGGACAGATACGCAGTATTTT. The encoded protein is CASSGVRTDTQYF.

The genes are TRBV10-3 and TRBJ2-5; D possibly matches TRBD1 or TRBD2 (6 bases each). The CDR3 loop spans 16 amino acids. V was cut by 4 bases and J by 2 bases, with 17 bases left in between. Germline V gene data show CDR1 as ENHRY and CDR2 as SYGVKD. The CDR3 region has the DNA TGTGCCATCAGTGTCAGGGGCGGGGTGCAACAAGAGACCCAGTACTTC. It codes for CAISVRGGVQQETQYF.

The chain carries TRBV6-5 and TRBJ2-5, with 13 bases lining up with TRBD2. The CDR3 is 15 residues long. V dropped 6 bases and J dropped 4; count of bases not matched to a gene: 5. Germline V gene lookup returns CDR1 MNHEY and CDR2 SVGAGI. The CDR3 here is CASRGTSGIPETQYF. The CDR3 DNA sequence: TGTGCCAGCAGGGGGACTAGCGGGATTCCAGAGACCCAGTACTTC.

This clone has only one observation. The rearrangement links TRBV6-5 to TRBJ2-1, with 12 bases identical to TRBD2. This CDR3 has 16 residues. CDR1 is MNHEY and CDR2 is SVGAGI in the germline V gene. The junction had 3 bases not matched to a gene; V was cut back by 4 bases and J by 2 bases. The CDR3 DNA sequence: TGTGCCAGCAGTTCCGGACTAGCGGGAACCTACAATGAGCAGTTCTTC. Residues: CASSSGLAGTYNEQFF.

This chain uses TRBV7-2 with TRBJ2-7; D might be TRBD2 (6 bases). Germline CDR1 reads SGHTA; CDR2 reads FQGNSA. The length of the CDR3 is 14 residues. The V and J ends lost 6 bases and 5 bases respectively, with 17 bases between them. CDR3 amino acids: CASSYSGGINEQYF. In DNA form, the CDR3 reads TGTGCCAGCAGTTATTCCGGCGGGATCAACGAGCAGTACTTC.

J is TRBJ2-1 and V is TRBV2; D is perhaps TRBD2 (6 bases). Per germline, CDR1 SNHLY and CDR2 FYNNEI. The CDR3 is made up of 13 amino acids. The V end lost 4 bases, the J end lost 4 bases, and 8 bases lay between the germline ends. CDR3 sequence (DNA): TGTGCCAGCAGTGCGGAGGGGTACAATGAGCAGTTCTTC. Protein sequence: CASSAEGYNEQFF.

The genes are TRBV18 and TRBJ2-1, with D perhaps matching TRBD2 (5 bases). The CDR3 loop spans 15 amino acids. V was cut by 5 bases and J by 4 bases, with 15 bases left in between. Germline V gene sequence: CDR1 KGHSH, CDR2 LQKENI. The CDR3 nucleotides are TGTGCCAGCTCATCCGACCGGGAAAATTACAATGAGCAGTTCTTC. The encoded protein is CASSSDRENYNEQFF.

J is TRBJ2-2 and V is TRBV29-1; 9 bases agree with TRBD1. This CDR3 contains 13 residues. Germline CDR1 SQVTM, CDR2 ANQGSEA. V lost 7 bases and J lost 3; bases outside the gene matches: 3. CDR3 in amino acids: CSARTGDTGELFF. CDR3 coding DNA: TGCAGCGCTCGGACAGGGGACACCGGGGAGCTGTTTTTT.

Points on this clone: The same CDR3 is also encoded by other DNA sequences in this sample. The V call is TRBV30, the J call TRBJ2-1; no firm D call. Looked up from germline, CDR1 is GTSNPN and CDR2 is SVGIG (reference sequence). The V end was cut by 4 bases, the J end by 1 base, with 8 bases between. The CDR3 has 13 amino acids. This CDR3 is CAWKGSSYNEQFF. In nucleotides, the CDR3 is TGTGCCTGGAAAGGAAGTTCCTACAATGAGCAGTTCTTC.

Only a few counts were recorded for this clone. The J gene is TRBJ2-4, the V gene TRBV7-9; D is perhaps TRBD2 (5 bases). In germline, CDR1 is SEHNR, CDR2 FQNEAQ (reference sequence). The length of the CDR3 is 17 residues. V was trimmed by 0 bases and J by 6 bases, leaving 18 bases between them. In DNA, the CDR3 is TGTGCCAGCAGCTTAGCGTCCGGCGGGTGGTTAGGAAACATTCAGTACTTC. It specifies CASSLASGGWLGNIQYF. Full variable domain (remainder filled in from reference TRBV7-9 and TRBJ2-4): DTGVSQNPRHKITKRGQNVTFRCDPISEHNRLYWYRQTLGQGPEFLTYFQNEAQLEKSRLLSDRFSAERPKGSFSTLEIQRTEQGDSAMYLCASSLASGGWLGNIQYFGAGTRLSVL.

The CDR3 reads CASSEMGRWTGELFF. CDR3 in DNA: TGTGCCAGCAGTGAAATGGGACGGTGGACCGGGGAGCTGTTTTTT. This rearrangement joins TRBV25-1 to TRBJ2-2; D assignment may be TRBD1 or TRBD2 (5 bases each). This CDR3 is 15 amino acids long. Germline values: CDR1 MGHDK, CDR2 SYGVNS. V was trimmed by 2 bases and J by 5 bases, leaving 12 bases between them.

CDR3 sequence reads: CASSLEGLGRSYEQYF. The CDR3 coding sequence is TGTGCCAGCAGCTTAGAAGGGTTGGGGCGGAGCTACGAGCAGTACTTC. The chain employs TRBV7-2 and TRBJ2-7, with D maybe TRBD1 (5 bases). Trimming shortened V by 1 base and J by 3 bases, and 16 bases separated the two germline ends. CDR1 and CDR2 (germline): SGHTA, FQGNSA. The CDR3 totals 16 residues.

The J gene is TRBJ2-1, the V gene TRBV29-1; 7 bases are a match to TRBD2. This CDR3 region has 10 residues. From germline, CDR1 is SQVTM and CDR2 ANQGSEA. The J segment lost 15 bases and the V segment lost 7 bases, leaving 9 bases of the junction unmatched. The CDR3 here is CSAGLVEGFF. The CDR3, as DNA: TGCAGCGCAGGACTAGTCGAAGGGTTCTTC.

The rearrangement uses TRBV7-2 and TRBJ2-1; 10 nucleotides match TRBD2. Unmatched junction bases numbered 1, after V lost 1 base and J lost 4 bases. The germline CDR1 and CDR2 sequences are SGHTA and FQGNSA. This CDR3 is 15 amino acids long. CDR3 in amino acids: CASSLELAGYNEQFF. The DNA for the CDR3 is TGTGCCAGCAGCTTAGAACTAGCGGGATACAATGAGCAGTTCTTC.

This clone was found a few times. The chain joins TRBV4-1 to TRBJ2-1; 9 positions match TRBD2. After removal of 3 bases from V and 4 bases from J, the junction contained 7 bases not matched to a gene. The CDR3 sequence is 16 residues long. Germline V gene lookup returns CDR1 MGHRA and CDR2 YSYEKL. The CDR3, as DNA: TGCGCCAGCAGCCACGCCCCAGCGGGAGGATACAATGAGCAGTTCTTC. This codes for CASSHAPAGGYNEQFF.

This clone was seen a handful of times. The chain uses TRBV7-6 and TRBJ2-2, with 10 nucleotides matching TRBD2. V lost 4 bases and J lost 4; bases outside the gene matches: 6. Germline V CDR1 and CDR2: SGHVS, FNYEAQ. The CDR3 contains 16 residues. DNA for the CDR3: TGTGCCAGCAGCTCTTTGACTAGCGGGCCCACCGGGGAGCTGTTTTTT. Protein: CASSSLTSGPTGELFF.

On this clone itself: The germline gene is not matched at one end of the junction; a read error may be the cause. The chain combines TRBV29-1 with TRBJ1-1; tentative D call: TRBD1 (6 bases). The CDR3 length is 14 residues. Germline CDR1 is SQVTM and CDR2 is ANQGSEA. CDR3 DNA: TGCAGCGTTGCCGAGGGGGGTTCGAACACTAAAGCTTTCTTT. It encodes CSVAEGGSNTKAFF.

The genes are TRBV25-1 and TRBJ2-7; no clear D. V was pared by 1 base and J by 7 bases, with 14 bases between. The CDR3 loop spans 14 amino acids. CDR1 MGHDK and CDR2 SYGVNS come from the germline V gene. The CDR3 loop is CASSEWEGIREQYF. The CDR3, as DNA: TGTGCCAGCAGTGAATGGGAAGGTATCAGGGAGCAGTACTTC.

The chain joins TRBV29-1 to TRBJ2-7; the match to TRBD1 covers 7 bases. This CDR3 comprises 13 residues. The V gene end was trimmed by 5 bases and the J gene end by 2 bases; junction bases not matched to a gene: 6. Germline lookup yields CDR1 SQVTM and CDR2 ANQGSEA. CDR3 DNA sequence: TGCAGCGTTTACGACAGGGAAACCTACGAGCAGTACTTC. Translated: CSVYDRETYEQYF.

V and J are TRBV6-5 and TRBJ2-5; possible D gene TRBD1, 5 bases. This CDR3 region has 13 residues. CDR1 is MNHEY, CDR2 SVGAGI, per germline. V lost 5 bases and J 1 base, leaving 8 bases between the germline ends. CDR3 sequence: CASSMGLQETQYF. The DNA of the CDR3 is TGTGCCAGCAGTATGGGGCTCCAAGAGACCCAGTACTTC.

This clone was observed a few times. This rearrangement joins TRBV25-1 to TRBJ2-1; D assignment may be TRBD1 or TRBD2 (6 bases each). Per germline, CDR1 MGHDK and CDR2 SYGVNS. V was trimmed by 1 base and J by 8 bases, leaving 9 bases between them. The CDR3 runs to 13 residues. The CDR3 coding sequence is TGTGCCAGCAGTGAATGGGGGGCCGATGAGCAGTTCTTC. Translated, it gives CASSEWGADEQFF. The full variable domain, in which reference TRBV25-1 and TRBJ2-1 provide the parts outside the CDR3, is EADIYQTPRYLVIGTGKKITLECSQTMGHDKMYWYQQDPGMELHLIHYSYGVNSTEKGDLSSESTVSRIRTEHFPLTLESARPSHTSQYLCASSEWGADEQFFGPGTRLTVL.

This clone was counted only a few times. The CDR3 loop reads CASSRDGYGYTF. The CDR3 nucleotides read TGTGCCAGCAGCCGGGACGGCTATGGCTACACCTTC. The rearrangement joins TRBV2 to TRBJ1-2, with a possible D match to TRBD1 (5 bases). From germline, CDR1 is SNHLY and CDR2 FYNNEI. Trimming shortened V by 6 bases and J by 4 bases, and 9 bases separated the two germline ends. This CDR3 is 12 amino acids long.

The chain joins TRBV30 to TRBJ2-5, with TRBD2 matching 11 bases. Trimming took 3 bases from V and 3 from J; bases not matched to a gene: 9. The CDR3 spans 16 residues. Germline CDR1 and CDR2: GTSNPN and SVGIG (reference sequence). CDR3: CAWSGGPGLAEETQYF. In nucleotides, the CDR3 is TGTGCCTGGAGCGGGGGGCCGGGACTAGCGGAAGAGACCCAGTACTTC.

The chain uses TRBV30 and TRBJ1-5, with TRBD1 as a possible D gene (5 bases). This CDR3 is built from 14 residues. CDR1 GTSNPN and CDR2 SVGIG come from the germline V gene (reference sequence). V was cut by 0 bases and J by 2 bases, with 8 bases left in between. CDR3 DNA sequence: TGTGCCTGGAGTGTACGGGACGGCAATCAGCCCCAGCATTTT. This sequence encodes CAWSVRDGNQPQHF.

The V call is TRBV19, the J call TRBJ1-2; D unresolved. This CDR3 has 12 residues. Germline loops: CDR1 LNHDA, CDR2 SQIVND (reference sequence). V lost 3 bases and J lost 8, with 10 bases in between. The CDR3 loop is CASSIGPAGYTF. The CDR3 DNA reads TGTGCCAGTAGTATTGGCCCCGCCGGCTACACCTTC.

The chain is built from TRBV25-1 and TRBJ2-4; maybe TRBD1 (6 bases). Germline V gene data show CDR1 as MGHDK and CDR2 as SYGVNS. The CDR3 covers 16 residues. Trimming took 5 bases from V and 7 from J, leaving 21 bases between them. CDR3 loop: CASSRTYGATGNIQYF. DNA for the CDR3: TGTGCCAGCAGTCGAACGTACGGGGCCACAGGGAACATTCAGTACTTC.

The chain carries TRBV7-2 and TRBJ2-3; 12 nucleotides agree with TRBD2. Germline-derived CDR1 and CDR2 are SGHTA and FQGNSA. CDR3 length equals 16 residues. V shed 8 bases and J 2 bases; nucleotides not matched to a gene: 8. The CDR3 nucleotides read TGTGCCAGCCGCCTTCGACTAGCGGGAGACACAGATACGCAGTATTTT. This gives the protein CASRLRLAGDTDTQYF.